The 27 T cell receptor beta chains reported below all come from one sample, sequenced in a study of T cells in Graves' hyperthyroidism and ophthalmopathy. Amplification of TCR beta CDR3 regions was performed using RNA transcripts as template. First-round RT-PCR targeting the TCR CDR3 was performed with the HTBI primer set. TCRdb reanalysed the multiplex PCR reads using MiXCR and keeps one entry per CDR3 protein. This sample yields about half a million distinct CDR3 sequences, of which roughly 21% are seen a single time; roughly 44% belongs to the top ten. Sequencing was carried out using blood. These receptors originate from a man aged 35-49 years with Graves' ophthalmopathy.

This clonotype was observed a handful of times. The rearrangement links TRBV7-9 to TRBJ2-5; perhaps D is TRBD1 or TRBD2 (6 bases each). There are 14 residues in the CDR3. Germline loops: CDR1 SEHNR, CDR2 FQNEAQ (reference sequence). V lost 1 base and J lost 4, with 10 bases in between. The CDR3 coding sequence is TGTGCCAGCAGCTTAGATTGGGGGGCAGAGACCCAGTACTTC. Translation gives CASSLDWGAETQYF.

This clonotype occurred a few times. The V gene is TRBV15, the J gene TRBJ1-1; no clear D. CDR1 LNHNV and CDR2 YYDKDF come from the germline V gene (reference sequence). V was cut by 5 bases and J by 1 base, with 14 bases left in between. This CDR3 is built from 15 residues. CDR3 sequence reads: CATSPDTRGNTEAFF. The CDR3 nucleotides are TGTGCCACCAGCCCCGATACTAGAGGGAACACTGAAGCTTTCTTT.

CDR3 sequence (DNA): TGTGCCAGCAGCCCAGCGGGTTACATTCAGTACTTC. Its protein is CASSPAGYIQYF. V usage is TRBV3-1 and J usage is TRBJ2-4, with D perhaps TRBD2 (6 bases). Germline V gives CDR1 LGHDT, CDR2 YNNKEL (reference sequence). V was shortened by 4 bases and J by 8 bases, with 9 bases between the two germline ends. The CDR3 has 12 residues. Together with reference TRBV3-1 and TRBJ2-4, the CDR3 gives the full variable domain: DTAVSQTPKYLVTQMGNDKSIKCEQNLGHDTMYWYKQDSKKFLKIMFSYNNKELIINETVPNRFSPKSPDKAHLNLHINSLELGDSAVYFCASSPAGYIQYFGAGTRLSVL.

The chain combines TRBV5-6 with TRBJ1-1, with unresolved D. The germline V gene has CDR1 SGHDT and CDR2 YYEEEE. The CDR3 extends over 16 amino acids. Between the trimmed V and J ends, which lost 1 base and 2 bases, there was a span of 15 bases. DNA for the CDR3: TGTGCCAGCAGCTTGAAGGGCTTTATTTTTAACACTGAAGCTTTCTTT. This sequence encodes CASSLKGFIFNTEAFF.

This clonotype came up many times. The CDR3, as DNA: TGTGCCAGCAGCCCGGACAGGGGTAATGAAAAACTGTTTTTT. Translated: CASSPDRGNEKLFF. The rearrangement uses TRBV12-3 or TRBV12-4 and TRBJ1-4; TRBD1 aligns across 9 bases. The length of the CDR3 is 14 residues. V was pared by 6 bases and J by 4 bases, with 3 bases of the junction left unmatched.

The chain couples TRBV19 to TRBJ2-3; 8 bases line up with TRBD2. The germline V gene encodes CDR1 LNHDA and CDR2 SQIVND (reference sequence). Unmatched junction bases numbered 7, after V lost 7 bases and J lost 4 bases. This CDR3 contains 14 residues. The CDR3 bases are TGTGCCAGTACACGGGGGGGTTATCCAGATACGCAGTATTTT. Amino acids: CASTRGGYPDTQYF.

There are a few counts of this clonotype. The gene calls are TRBV20-1 and TRBJ1-3; D gene unclear. Germline CDR1 DFQATT, CDR2 SNEGSKA (reference sequence). The germline V and J ends were trimmed by 1 base and 4 bases, with 17 bases remaining between them. The CDR3 extends over 16 amino acids. CDR3 protein: CSARAHSGVGGNTIYF. CDR3 nucleotide sequence: TGCAGTGCTAGAGCACACTCCGGGGTGGGGGGAAACACCATATATTTT.

This clonotype appeared many times. The chain couples TRBV28 to TRBJ2-7; 11 bases are a match to TRBD2. Germline values: CDR1 MDHEN, CDR2 SYDVKM. CDR3 length equals 14 residues. Germline trimming cut 5 bases from V and 2 bases from J; bases unmatched to any gene: 2. In nucleotides, the CDR3 is TGTGCCAGCAGTCTGACTAGCGGGGCCTACGAGCAGTACTTC. Translating it yields CASSLTSGAYEQYF. The whole variable domain, filled in from reference TRBV28 and TRBJ2-7, reads DVKVTQSSRYLVKRTGEKVFLECVQDMDHENMFWYRQDPGLGLRLIYFSYDVKMKEKGDIPEGYSVSREKKERFSLILESASTNQTSMYLCASSLTSGAYEQYFGPGTRLTVT.

This clonotype was seen ten or more times. The V and J genes are TRBV20-1 and TRBJ2-5, with 8 bases that match TRBD2. The J segment lost 1 base and the V segment lost 2 bases, leaving 0 bases of the junction unmatched. The CDR3 extends over 13 amino acids. Germline V lookup: CDR1 DFQATT, CDR2 SNEGSKA (reference sequence). CDR3 residues: CSARTSGQETQYF. The CDR3 DNA sequence: TGCAGTGCTAGAACTAGCGGCCAAGAGACCCAGTACTTC.

This sequence joins TRBV4-3 and TRBJ1-2; 9 positions agree with TRBD1. The CDR3 loop spans 18 amino acids. CDR1 LGHNA and CDR2 YSLEER come from the germline V gene. Trimming removed 0 bases from V and 6 bases from J; junction bases left unmatched: 14. This chain's CDR3 is CASSQDLLRTGVPDGYTF. As DNA, the CDR3 is TGCGCCAGCAGCCAAGATCTGTTAAGGACAGGGGTACCCGATGGCTACACCTTC.

This clonotype came up many times. The V call is TRBV2, the J call TRBJ2-2; TRBD1 aligns across 12 bases. The CDR3 is 15 amino acids. The V gene's germline CDR1 is SNHLY and CDR2 FYNNEI. The junction had 7 bases not matched to a gene; V was cut back by 8 bases and J by 6 bases. In nucleotides, the CDR3 is TGTGCCAGCTCTGGGGACAGGGGGCTTTCCGGGGAGCTGTTTTTT. The encoded protein is CASSGDRGLSGELFF.

This clonotype was seen a handful of times. This chain uses TRBV7-9 with TRBJ1-1, with D unclear. Trimming took off 5 bases at V and 2 bases at J, with 9 bases between the two ends. The CDR3 sequence is 13 residues long. Per germline, CDR1 SEHNR and CDR2 FQNEAQ (reference sequence). CDR3 in DNA: TGTGCCAGCAGCCGAGTCGCTAACACTGAAGCTTTCTTT. The encoded protein is CASSRVANTEAFF.

The chain couples TRBV6-1 to TRBJ2-7, with TRBD2 matching 12 bases. CDR1 and CDR2 (germline): MNHNS, SASEGT. The length of the CDR3 is 15 residues. Trimming took 5 bases from V and 1 from J; bases not matched to a gene: 3. Here the CDR3 DNA reads TGTGCCAGCAGTCGGACTAGCGGGGATTCCTACGAGCAGTACTTC. Amino acid sequence: CASSRTSGDSYEQYF.

The table lists this clonotype with a few counts. The V gene is TRBV30, the J gene TRBJ1-6, with 7 bases aligning to TRBD1. CDR1 GTSNPN and CDR2 SVGIG come from the germline V gene (reference sequence). Trimming took 1 base from V and 7 from J; bases not matched to a gene: 4. The CDR3 has 14 residues. CDR3 nucleotides: TGTGCCTGGAGTGGAGAACAGGGGAATTCACCCCTCCACTTT. Its protein product is CAWSGEQGNSPLHF.

The chain employs TRBV20-1 and TRBJ1-2; D gene ambiguous. The V and J ends lost 0 bases and 6 bases respectively, with 14 bases between them. The CDR3 length is 14 residues. Germline CDR1 reads DFQATT; CDR2 reads SNEGSKA (reference sequence). CDR3 nucleotide sequence: TGCAGTGCTAGAGACGGCAATCCGGTGCATGGCTACACCTTC. Encoded protein: CSARDGNPVHGYTF.

This chain joins TRBV4-3 and TRBJ2-1, with TRBD2 matching over 7 bases. The V gene end was trimmed by 0 bases and the J gene end by 1 base; junction bases not matched to a gene: 9. The CDR3 has 18 amino acids. CDR1 is LGHNA and CDR2 is YSLEER in the germline V gene. The CDR3 nucleotides read TGCGCCAGCAGCCAAGATTCGGGGCTAGCGGCTTCCTACAATGAGCAGTTCTTC. The encoded protein is CASSQDSGLAASYNEQFF.

This clonotype was counted once. J is TRBJ1-1 and V is TRBV12-3 or TRBV12-4; 7 bases map to TRBD1. The CDR3 runs to 13 residues. The ends lost 7 bases at V and 3 bases at J; junction bases unmatched: 5. CDR3 coding DNA: TGTGCCAGCACCCAAACAGGGGACACTGAAGCTTTCTTT. Amino acid sequence: CASTQTGDTEAFF.

The chain is built from TRBV10-3 and TRBJ1-4; D is unclear. V was pared by 4 bases and J by 0 bases, with 0 bases between. CDR3 size: 12 residues. Germline V CDR1 and CDR2: ENHRY, SYGVKD. DNA of the CDR3: TGTGCCATCAGTGCAACTAATGAAAAACTGTTTTTT. Amino acid sequence: CAISATNEKLFF.

Here the CDR3 reads CASSQPRTGYTEAFF. CDR3 nucleotide sequence: TGTGCCAGCAGCCAACCCAGGACAGGGTACACTGAAGCTTTCTTT. The chain carries TRBV4-2 and TRBJ1-1; TRBD1 aligns across 8 bases. Losses at the gene ends were 2 bases for V and 3 bases for J; bases not matched to a gene: 5. The CDR3 spans 15 residues. Germline CDR1 and CDR2: LGHNA and YNFKEQ.

This clonotype was detected only a few times. The chain carries TRBV6-1 and TRBJ2-7; the D gene is possibly TRBD1 (5 bases). V gave up 8 bases and J gave up 2 bases, with 13 bases separating them. The CDR3 length is 13 residues. Per germline, CDR1 MNHNS and CDR2 SASEGT. The CDR3, as DNA: TGTGCCAGCTCACGACAGTCCACCTACGAGCAGTACTTC. Translated, it gives CASSRQSTYEQYF.

This clonotype was counted only a few times. This chain links TRBV10-3 with TRBJ1-1; tentative D call: TRBD1 (5 bases). Trimming stripped 0 bases from V and 9 bases from J, with 8 bases between. Germline V gene lookup returns CDR1 ENHRY and CDR2 SYGVKD. The CDR3 totals 12 residues. The CDR3 region is CAISESGPKAFF. In DNA form, the CDR3 reads TGTGCCATCAGTGAGTCGGGGCCCAAAGCTTTCTTT.

The chain recombines TRBV6-2 or TRBV6-3 with TRBJ1-5; a weak D match, TRBD1 (6 bases). Germline V gene data show CDR1 as MNHEY and CDR2 as SVGEGT. V lost 7 bases, J lost 6 bases, and 16 bases lay in between. This CDR3 region has 14 residues. The CDR3 here is CASKQQGWGQPQHF. CDR3 bases: TGTGCCAGCAAACAACAGGGTTGGGGTCAGCCCCAGCATTTT.

V usage is TRBV12-3 or TRBV12-4 and J usage is TRBJ2-3, with D possibly TRBD2 on 7 matching bases. This CDR3 spans 16 amino acids. V lost 6 bases to trimming and J lost 4 bases, with 20 bases between them. For the CDR3, the DNA is TGTGCCAGCAGAAAGGGGGGGAGGGCCCTCGCAGATACGCAGTATTTT. Translated: CASRKGGRALADTQYF.

This clonotype was seen a handful of times. A read error may account for a junction end that differs from germline. The gene calls are TRBV12-3 or TRBV12-4 and TRBJ2-7; 7 bases are shared with TRBD2. The CDR3 has 13 residues. CDR3 residues: CASSFGRDYEQCF. CDR3 coding DNA: TGTGCCAGCAGTTTTGGCAGGGACTACGAGCAGTGCTTC.

This clonotype was found many times. V usage is TRBV11-2 and J usage is TRBJ2-1; 10 nucleotides match TRBD1. This CDR3 has 15 amino acids. Germline CDR1 and CDR2: SGHAT and FQNNGV. The ends lost 5 bases at V and 7 bases at J; junction bases unmatched: 8. The CDR3 sequence is CASSRQGASPNEQFF. CDR3 coding DNA: TGTGCCAGCAGCCGACAGGGGGCATCTCCTAATGAGCAGTTCTTC. Filled out from reference TRBV11-2 and TRBJ2-1, the complete variable domain reads EAGVAQSPRYKIIEKRQSVAFWCNPISGHATLYWYQQILGQGPKLLIQFQNNGVVDDSQLPKDRFSAERLKGVDSTLKIQPAKLEDSAVYLCASSRQGASPNEQFFGPGTRLTVL.

In its sample, this clonotype was seen a few times. The chain couples TRBV30 to TRBJ2-6, with TRBD2 identical over 7 bases. The junction had 5 bases not matched to a gene; V was cut back by 1 base and J by 2 bases. The V gene's germline CDR1 is GTSNPN and CDR2 SVGIG (reference sequence). CDR3 length equals 16 residues. The CDR3 here is CAWSGFGGTGANVLTF. The CDR3 nucleotides read TGTGCCTGGAGTGGATTCGGGGGGACTGGGGCCAACGTCCTGACTTTC.

The chain has TRBV28 and TRBJ2-2, with a weak D call TRBD2 (6 bases). V lost 3 bases to trimming and J lost 1 base, with 15 bases between them. This CDR3 has 17 amino acids. The V gene's germline CDR1 is MDHEN and CDR2 SYDVKM. The CDR3 sequence is CASSFPPLGRNTGELFF. In nucleotides, the CDR3 is TGTGCCAGCAGTTTCCCTCCACTCGGGAGGAACACCGGGGAGCTGTTTTTT.